Sequencing of this TCR beta chain was carried out in a study of shared clonotypes between healthy human individuals (dated by TCRdb to about 2020). Background on the whole study: The cohort included a few men and a couple of women between 18 and 49 years of age. For each donor, CD4 naive and CD4 memory were each run on three plates, CD8 naive on two plates, and CD8 memory on one plate. Per donor, leukapheresis produced somewhere between about 0.94 and 8.9 billion PBMCs. To increase sequencing depth and limit assay-specific biases, different laboratories used diverse techniques to prepare libraries and sequence TCR repertoires. Blood TCR repertoires of five healthy adults were deeply sequenced to estimate repertoire size and the extent of clonotype sharing between individuals. What the work shows at the level of the full study, not this receptor alone: Sampling was limited to blood, and TCR repertoires in tissue likely differ from TCR repertoires in blood. Estimated clonotype richness was generally larger for naive than for memory subsets. Compared with non-shared clonotypes, clonotypes shared by all four sorted-subset donors had higher generation probabilities. Incomplete sequencing was indicated by rarefaction of sorted-subset datasets, despite the large sequencing depth. Sharing across a few donors was observed for about 5% of naive CD4, 3% to 3.5% of naive CD8, 2% to 2.5% of memory CD4, and about 0.38% of memory CD8 clonotypes. Because the study included only a small number of donors, the genetic and exposure-history diversity represented was limited. Based on pairwise subsampling, the degree of clonotype sharing among donors was expected to be affected by sequencing depth.

Donors were healthy HIV-negative adults with no recently reported acute infections or vaccinations. All donors were Caucasian adults living in Nashville, Tennessee, USA. CD4+ T cells were enriched through magnetic negative selection, after which naive cells were positively selected on CD45RA and the remaining negative fraction served as the memory subset. Blood was collected by leukapheresis, and PBMCs were isolated by Ficoll-Histopaque density gradient centrifugation and then cryopreserved in liquid nitrogen vapor phase. Analytical flow cytometry was used to check the purity and quantity of every magnetically sorted T cell population. Genomic DNA was isolated from every sorted fraction and measured by UV absorbance on a Nanodrop 2000c. Remarks on this clone: Its cognate antigen has yet to be identified. No base-level quality is on record; no much larger clone is a single base apart.

At the junction V is shortened by 1 base and J by 4 bases, with 7 bases in between. From the cysteine through the phenylalanine, the CDR3 covers 14 amino acids. The entry retains the CDR3 DNA only, 42 bases that are in frame from base 1. Reading the germline V gene (reference sequence) gives CDR1 SEHNR and CDR2 FQNEAQ. Using the deep immunoSEQ assay, TCR CDR3 regions were amplified from genomic DNA by multiplex PCR. Extracted genomic DNA from each cell subset was spread evenly across all wells of several immunoSEQ 96-well plates, with each plate serving as a replicate. Each replicate PCR for sorted subsets received about 0.2 ug genomic DNA, equal to roughly 30,000 T cell genomes. Purified libraries were measured with a Qubit 3.0 fluorometer, size-checked on a Bioanalyzer 2100, and measured again with the KAPA Library Quantification kit. A separate single-read 150-cycle Illumina NextSeq 550 flow cell was used to sequence each immunoSEQ 96-well plate. The original pipeline was this. The immunoSEQ output contained only junctional sequences without quality scores, so filtering could not match that applied to full-length reads. To assign V/J genes and CDR3, sequences were annotated against IMGT germline references using PyIR, a Python wrapper for IgBLAST v1.9. Reads were filtered out if the reads had weak V/J assignments (E-value above 1e-6), no CDR3, stop codons, out-of-frame junctions, or ambiguous translated residues. A V3J clonotype was defined by an identical inferred V gene, J gene, and CDR3 amino acid sequence. To compute the percentage overlap between repertoires, the number of shared unique clonotypes was divided by the size of the smaller repertoire. Three approaches were used to assess repertoire richness: RTK rarefaction, the Chao1 estimator, and Recon v2.1 estimates of unobserved clonotypes. Generation probabilities were computed with OLGA for all TCRbeta clonotypes obtained by the gDNA method from several donors. TCRdb re-hosts the immuneACCESS table, in-frame sequences only. Its copies lack some clones; in the studies checked, an unresolved V gene accounts for under half of them, and the cause for the rest is not known. D and trimming were read from the DNA, whereas the V and J calls and clone size are those reported in that table. Present in this sample are roughly 1 million clones, roughly 74% of which were seen just once. Of the sample, more than 0.5% is held by the ten largest clones.

Source material: memory CD4+ T cells from PBMCs. Read against the paper, the sample's cell subset or site label means: CD45RA-negative fraction. The sequence was obtained from a man between 18 and 29 years old in good health. Some clones in this sample may be carry-over from other donors' samples. The chain was built from TRBV7-9 and TRBJ2-2; a confident D gene designation cannot be given. CDR3 loop: CASSLGSATGELFF. The DNA sequence is as follows: TGTGCCAGCAGCTTAGGGTCGGCCACCGGGGAGCTGTTTTTT.